The source of this T cell receptor beta chain is a study of shared clonotypes between healthy human individuals. Whole-study findings and limits: Roughly 5.3% of naive CD4 clonotypes were common to a few donors. What naive subsets generally showed was a larger estimated richness than memory subsets showed.

Into CD45RA+ naive and CD45RA-negative memory subsets, the CD4+ cells were split. The CDR3 sequence is 14 residues long. Germline V CDR1 and CDR2: SGDLS, YYNGEE. The V gene lost 0 bases and the J gene lost 4 bases, with 8 bases spanning the gap. An assay was performed, and its level was deep. Measured with immunoSEQ multiplex PCR; TCRdb has only the in-frame clones, and not every one. The sample lists roughly 700,000 clones, over 65% occurring once. This clone was counted once. No antigen is known for it. This specimen includes other DNA sequences encoding the same CDR3. The chain is built from TRBV9 and TRBJ2-1; D ambiguous. The specimen sequenced was memory CD4+ T cells sorted from blood. The subset: CD45RA-negative fraction. This receptor was taken from a woman in her 30s in good health. CDR3 in DNA: TGTGCCAGCAGCGTAGAAGGACCATACAATGAGCAGTTCTTC. Its translation: CASSVEGPYNEQFF.